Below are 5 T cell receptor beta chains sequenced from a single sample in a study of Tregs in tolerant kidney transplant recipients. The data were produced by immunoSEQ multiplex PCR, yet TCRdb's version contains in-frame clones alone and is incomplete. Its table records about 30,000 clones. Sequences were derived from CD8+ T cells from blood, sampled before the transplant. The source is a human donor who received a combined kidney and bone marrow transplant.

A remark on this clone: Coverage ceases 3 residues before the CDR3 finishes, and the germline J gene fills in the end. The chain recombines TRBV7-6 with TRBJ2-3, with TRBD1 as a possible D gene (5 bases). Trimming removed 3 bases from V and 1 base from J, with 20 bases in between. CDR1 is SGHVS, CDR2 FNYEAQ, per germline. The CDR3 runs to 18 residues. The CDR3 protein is CASSFKGRGALGTDTQYF. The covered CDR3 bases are TGTGCCAGCAGCTTTAAGGGTAGGGGTGCCCTGGGCACAGATACG.

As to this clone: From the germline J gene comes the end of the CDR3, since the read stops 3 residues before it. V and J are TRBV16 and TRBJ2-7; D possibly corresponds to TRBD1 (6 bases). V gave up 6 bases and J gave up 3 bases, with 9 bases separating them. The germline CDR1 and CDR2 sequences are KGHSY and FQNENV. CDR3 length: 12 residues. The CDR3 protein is CASSSQGYEQYF. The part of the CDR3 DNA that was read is TGTGCCAGCAGTTCACAGGGCTACGAG.

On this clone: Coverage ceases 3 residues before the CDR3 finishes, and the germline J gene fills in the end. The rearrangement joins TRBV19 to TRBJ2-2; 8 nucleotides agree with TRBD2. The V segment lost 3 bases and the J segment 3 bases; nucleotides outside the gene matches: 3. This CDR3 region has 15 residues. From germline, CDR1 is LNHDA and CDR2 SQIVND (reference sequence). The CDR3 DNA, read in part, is TGTGCCAGTAGTATCACTAGCGGAGACACCGGGGAG. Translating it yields CASSITSGDTGE. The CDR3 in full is CASSITSGDTGELFF.

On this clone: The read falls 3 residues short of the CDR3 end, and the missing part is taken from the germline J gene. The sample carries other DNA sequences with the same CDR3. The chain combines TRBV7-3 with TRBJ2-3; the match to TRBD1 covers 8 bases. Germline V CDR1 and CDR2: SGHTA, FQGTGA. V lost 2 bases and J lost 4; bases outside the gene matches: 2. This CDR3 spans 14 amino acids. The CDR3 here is CASSLAGGSDTQYF. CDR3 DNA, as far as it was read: TGTGCCAGCAGCTTAGCAGGGGGCTCAGATACG.

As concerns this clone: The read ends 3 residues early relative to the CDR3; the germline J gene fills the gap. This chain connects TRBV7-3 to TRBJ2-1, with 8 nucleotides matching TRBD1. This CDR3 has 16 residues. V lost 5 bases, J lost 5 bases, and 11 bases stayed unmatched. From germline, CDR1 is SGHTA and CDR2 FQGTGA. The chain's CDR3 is CASSQGALVPDNEQFF. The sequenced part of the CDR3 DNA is TGTGCCAGCAGCCAGGGGGCCCTTGTTCCCGACAATGAG. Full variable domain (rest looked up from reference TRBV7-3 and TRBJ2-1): GAGVSQTPSNKVTEKGKYVELRCDPISGHTALYWYRQSLGQGPEFLIYFQGTGAADDSGLPNDRFFAVRPEGSVSTLKIQRTERGDSAVYLCASSQGALVPDNEQFFGPGTRLTVL.